Shown below are 30 T cell receptor beta chains from a single sample sequenced in a study of blood T cell repertoires in COVID-19. TCRdb keeps only in-frame clones here, not all; method: immunoSEQ multiplex PCR. The table records about 180,000 clones, 84% of them present only once. Source material: peripheral blood. The source is a human donor in a cohort sampled during active COVID-19.

The CDR3 reads CASGLLGLTGAYEQYF. CDR3 coding DNA: TGTGCTAGTGGTTTGTTGGGACTAACCGGGGCCTACGAGCAGTACTTC. V gene TRBV12-5 combines with J gene TRBJ2-7, with 7 bases identical to TRBD2. This CDR3 region has 16 residues. The germline V gene has CDR1 LGHNT and CDR2 FRNRAP. The junction had 9 bases not matched to a gene; V was cut back by 2 bases and J by 2 bases.

V usage is TRBV30 and J usage is TRBJ2-7; D uncertain. CDR1 and CDR2 from the germline V gene are GTSNPN and SVGIG (reference sequence). Deletions cut 0 bases from V and 2 bases from J, with 14 bases between. The CDR3 contains 15 residues. Here the CDR3 reads CAWSVVENSPYEQYF. DNA for the CDR3: TGTGCCTGGAGTGTGGTTGAAAACAGTCCCTACGAGCAGTACTTC.

As concerns this clone: The same CDR3 is also encoded by other DNA sequences in this sample. CDR3 residues: CASSRDNTDTQYF. In nucleotides, the CDR3 is TGTGCCAGCAGTCGGGACAATACAGATACGCAGTATTTT. The chain is built from TRBV6-2 or TRBV6-3 and TRBJ2-3, with a weak D call TRBD1 (6 bases). V lost 5 bases to trimming and J lost 3 bases, with 9 bases between them. Germline lookup yields CDR1 MNHEY and CDR2 SVGEGT. This CDR3 has 13 amino acids.

As DNA, the CDR3 is TGTGCTAGTGGTTTGGGACTAGTTTCTAGCACAGATACGCAGTATTTT. Translated, it gives CASGLGLVSSTDTQYF. This rearrangement joins TRBV12-5 to TRBJ2-3, with D perhaps matching TRBD2 (6 bases). The CDR3 sequence is 16 residues long. Germline CDR1 LGHNT, CDR2 FRNRAP. V lost 1 base and J 0 bases, leaving 11 bases between the germline ends.

The chain employs TRBV10-2 and TRBJ2-1; D remains ambiguous. The V end was cut by 7 bases, the J end by 7 bases, with 8 bases between. This CDR3 has 11 amino acids. Germline assignment: CDR1 WSHSY and CDR2 SAAADI. DNA of the CDR3: TGCGCCAGCACGATCGGGAATGAGCAGTTCTTC. This gives the protein CASTIGNEQFF.

This clone was observed once. The V call is TRBV11-2, the J call TRBJ1-1; no definite D call. Trimming cost V 0 bases and J 1 base, with 3 bases left between them. This CDR3 contains 13 residues. Germline V lookup: CDR1 SGHAT, CDR2 FQNNGV. The CDR3 nucleotides are TGTGCCAGCAGCTTAGAGGCGAACACTGAAGCTTTCTTT. This codes for CASSLEANTEAFF.

This clone was recorded only once. The chain combines TRBV11-2 with TRBJ1-5, with 8 bases fitting TRBD1. There are 17 residues in the CDR3. With V trimmed by 5 bases and J by 2 bases, 11 bases remained unmatched. The germline gives CDR1 SGHAT, CDR2 FQNNGV. The CDR3 protein is CASSPGTGRGGNQPQHF. In nucleotides, the CDR3 is TGTGCCAGCAGCCCGGGGACAGGAAGGGGAGGCAATCAGCCCCAGCATTTT.

The chain uses TRBV27 and TRBJ1-2; possibly TRBD1 for D (6 bases). V lost 6 bases to trimming and J lost 0 bases, with 14 bases between them. The CDR3 is 15 residues long. Germline V gene sequence: CDR1 MNHEY, CDR2 SMNVEV (reference sequence). The CDR3 loop reads CASRATGYPNYGYTF. In nucleotides, the CDR3 is TGTGCCAGCAGAGCCACAGGGTATCCTAACTATGGCTACACCTTC.

The J gene is TRBJ1-2, the V gene TRBV6-5; no clear D. The CDR3 is 13 amino acids. The V gene's germline CDR1 is MNHEY and CDR2 SVGAGI. Trimming removed 7 bases from V and 4 bases from J, with 13 bases in between. In DNA, the CDR3 is TGTGCCAGCACTCAAATCGGGTTCTATGGCTACACCTTC. Its protein is CASTQIGFYGYTF.

The V call is TRBV5-1, the J call TRBJ2-7, with TRBD1 matching 7 bases. V lost 3 bases, J lost 1 base, and 7 bases stayed unmatched. The germline CDR1 and CDR2 sequences are SGHRS and YFSETQ. The CDR3 totals 15 residues. CDR3 amino acids: CASSYNRGPSYEQYF. DNA of the CDR3: TGCGCCAGCAGCTATAACAGGGGCCCTTCCTACGAGCAGTACTTC.

The chain employs TRBV19 and TRBJ1-1; D may be TRBD1 (6 bases). With 3 bases removed from V and 4 bases from J, the gap between germline ends came to 15 bases. Germline CDR1 is LNHDA and CDR2 is SQIVND (reference sequence). The CDR3 has 15 amino acids. The CDR3 is CASSMTGNFGTEAFF. CDR3 sequence (DNA): TGTGCCAGTAGTATGACAGGTAACTTCGGCACTGAAGCTTTCTTT. Complete variable domain (other parts from reference TRBV19 and TRBJ1-1): DGGITQSPKYLFRKEGQNVTLSCEQNLNHDAMYWYRQDPGQGLRLIYYSQIVNDFQKGDIAEGYSVSREKKESFPLTVTSAQKNPTAFYLCASSMTGNFGTEAFFGQGTRLTVV.

This rearrangement joins TRBV27 to TRBJ2-3; 13 bases map to TRBD2. The germline CDR1 and CDR2 sequences are MNHEY and SMNVEV (reference sequence). V lost 8 bases and J lost 5; bases outside the gene matches: 31. The CDR3 is 23 amino acids. CDR3 in amino acids: CASPPPEGLAGRVGLAGQDTQYF. The CDR3 nucleotides read TGTGCCAGCCCTCCGCCCGAGGGACTAGCGGGGCGCGTAGGATTGGCCGGGCAAGATACGCAGTATTTT.

CDR3 sequence (DNA): TGTGCCAGCAGTGAAGCGTACAGGGGAAGGGGCAATCAGCCCCAGCATTTT. It yields the protein CASSEAYRGRGNQPQHF. The chain links TRBV6-1 to TRBJ1-5; 7 positions match TRBD1. The germline gives CDR1 MNHNS, CDR2 SASEGT. The CDR3 totals 17 residues. V lost 0 bases and J lost 2; bases outside the gene matches: 7.

The chain couples TRBV5-3 to TRBJ2-7; 9 bases are a match to TRBD1. TRBV5-3 carries the ORF label, with uncertain function. V trimming: 4 bases; J trimming: 2 bases; junction bases outside the gene matches: 7. CDR3 size: 15 residues. CDR3 sequence (DNA): TGTGCCAGAAGCCCCGGGACAGGGCCCCCCTACGAGCAGTACTTC. Protein: CARSPGTGPPYEQYF.

The chain is built from TRBV15 and TRBJ2-3; 14 positions match TRBD2. V lost 0 bases and J lost 11; bases outside the gene matches: 7. Germline-derived CDR1 and CDR2 are LNHNV and YYDKDF (reference sequence). There are 16 residues in the CDR3. CDR3: CATSRDLTGTSGGQYF. In DNA, the CDR3 is TGTGCCACCAGCAGAGACCTGACCGGGACTAGCGGGGGGCAGTATTTT.

This chain joins TRBV7-9 and TRBJ2-2, with 9 bases fitting TRBD1. V shed 6 bases, J shed 5 bases, and the junction held 7 bases outside the gene matches. The V gene's germline CDR1 is SEHNR and CDR2 FQNEAQ (reference sequence). The CDR3 is 15 amino acids. The CDR3 here is CASSPQGAETGELFF. The CDR3, as DNA: TGTGCCAGCAGTCCACAGGGGGCAGAAACCGGGGAGCTGTTTTTT. Complete variable domain (other parts from reference TRBV7-9 and TRBJ2-2): DTGVSQNPRHKITKRGQNVTFRCDPISEHNRLYWYRQTLGQGPEFLTYFQNEAQLEKSRLLSDRFSAERPKGSFSTLEIQRTEQGDSAMYLCASSPQGAETGELFFGEGSRLTVL.

The V and J genes are TRBV6-2 or TRBV6-3 and TRBJ1-6, with a tentative D call TRBD1 (6 bases). Germline V lookup: CDR1 MNHEY, CDR2 SVGEGT. The V and J ends lost 4 bases and 4 bases respectively, with 11 bases between them. This CDR3 spans 15 amino acids. The CDR3 spells CASSWQGQYNSPLHF. In nucleotides, the CDR3 is TGTGCCAGCAGTTGGCAAGGACAGTATAATTCACCCCTCCACTTT.

The V gene is TRBV3-1 (or the pseudogene TRBV3-2), the J gene TRBJ1-1; D is possibly TRBD1 (6 bases). Germline V lookup: CDR1 LGHDT, CDR2 YNNKEL (reference sequence). The CDR3 length is 16 residues. V gave up 0 bases and J gave up 3 bases, with 14 bases separating them. CDR3 nucleotides: TGTGCCAGCAGCCAAGAGGATCCGCAGGGGTACACTGAAGCTTTCTTT. Translation gives CASSQEDPQGYTEAFF.

The chain combines TRBV5-1 with TRBJ2-6; D is unresolved. V gave up 5 bases and J gave up 0 bases, with 6 bases separating them. The CDR3 is made up of 14 amino acids. Germline CDR1 and CDR2: SGHRS and YFSETQ. CDR3 region: CASSLYSGANVLTF. DNA for the CDR3: TGCGCCAGCAGTCTTTACTCTGGGGCCAACGTCCTGACTTTC.

The genes are TRBV7-2 and TRBJ1-5; TRBD1 aligns across 10 bases. The CDR3 consists of 14 residues. Germline CDR1 SGHTA, CDR2 FQGNSA. V lost 5 bases, J lost 6 bases, and 4 bases stayed unmatched. This CDR3 is CASSPTGGTQPQHF. Written as DNA, the CDR3 is TGTGCCAGCAGCCCGACAGGGGGCACTCAGCCCCAGCATTTT.

The rearrangement uses TRBV7-6 and TRBJ1-3; D is perhaps TRBD1 (5 bases). CDR3 length: 16 amino acids. CDR1 is SGHVS and CDR2 is FNYEAQ in the germline V gene. V shed 0 bases and J shed 1 base, with 10 bases lying between them. The CDR3: CASSLAPDRSGNTIYF. The CDR3 region has the DNA TGTGCCAGCAGCTTAGCCCCAGACAGATCTGGAAACACCATATATTTT.

Here the CDR3 reads CASRRGGQGSVDAGNTIYF. CDR3 in DNA: TGTGCCAGCAGGCGAGGGGGACAGGGTAGTGTTGATGCTGGAAACACCATATATTTT. This chain uses TRBV6-6 with TRBJ1-3; 9 bases agree with TRBD1. CDR3 size: 19 residues. The V segment lost 6 bases and the J segment 2 bases; nucleotides outside the gene matches: 17. Germline loops: CDR1 MNHNY, CDR2 SVGAGI (reference sequence).

Note on this clone: The same CDR3 arises from other DNA sequences in this sample as well. The rearrangement joins TRBV5-1 to TRBJ1-5; a possible D gene is TRBD1 (5 bases). Trimming removed 2 bases from V and 2 bases from J, with 8 bases in between. This CDR3 region has 14 residues. From germline, CDR1 is SGHRS and CDR2 YFSETQ. CDR3 coding DNA: TGCGCCAGCAGCTTAGGAGGGGGCAATCAGCCCCAGCATTTT. This encodes CASSLGGGNQPQHF.

This chain uses TRBV7-8 with TRBJ1-2; no definite D call. V was pared by 3 bases and J by 5 bases, with 19 bases between. This CDR3 is built from 16 residues. Germline V gene lookup returns CDR1 SGHVS and CDR2 FQNEAQ. This chain's CDR3 is CASSFSASSENYGYTF. The CDR3 nucleotides read TGTGCCAGCAGCTTCTCTGCTTCGTCGGAGAATTATGGCTACACCTTC.

The rearrangement joins TRBV5-1 to TRBJ1-1; 7 bases match TRBD1. Germline values: CDR1 SGHRS, CDR2 YFSETQ. With V trimmed by 0 bases and J by 1 base, 3 bases remained unmatched. The CDR3 spans 15 residues. This CDR3 is CASSLGDSSNTEAFF. CDR3 nucleotide sequence: TGCGCCAGCAGCTTGGGGGACAGCTCGAACACTGAAGCTTTCTTT.

This sequence joins TRBV5-1 and TRBJ1-5; no definite D call. The germline V gene encodes CDR1 SGHRS and CDR2 YFSETQ. V was pared by 0 bases and J by 5 bases, with 12 bases between. The CDR3 contains 15 residues. As DNA, the CDR3 is TGCGCCAGCAGCTTGGTAGGAGCGGGAGATCAGCCCCAGCATTTT. It specifies CASSLVGAGDQPQHF.

The chain employs TRBV10-2 and TRBJ2-1, with D maybe TRBD2 (5 bases). This CDR3 contains 14 residues. Germline CDR1 WSHSY, CDR2 SAAADI. The ends were cut back, 4 bases at V and 4 bases at J, with 11 bases in the middle. CDR3 sequence: CASSGSGTYNEQFF. In DNA, the CDR3 is TGCGCCAGCAGTGGGAGCGGAACATACAATGAGCAGTTCTTC.

This clone was observed a single time. The gene calls are TRBV6-1 and TRBJ1-1; D is ambiguous. Between the trimmed V and J ends, which lost 3 bases and 2 bases, there was a span of 7 bases. The CDR3 is 13 residues long. The germline V gene has CDR1 MNHNS and CDR2 SASEGT. For the CDR3, the DNA is TGTGCCAGCAGTGAGGCCTCCAACACTGAAGCTTTCTTT. It specifies CASSEASNTEAFF.

This clone appeared a single time. The V and J genes are TRBV14 and TRBJ1-1; the match to TRBD1 covers 8 bases. The CDR3 runs 14 residues. V was clipped by 4 bases and J by 8 bases; unmatched bases: 9. Germline V gives CDR1 SGHDN, CDR2 FVKESK. This CDR3 is CASSLIARTGEAFF. CDR3 in DNA: TGTGCCAGCAGCCTCATAGCCCGGACAGGGGAAGCTTTCTTT. Full variable domain (outside the CDR3, taken from reference TRBV14 and TRBJ1-1): EAGVTQFPSHSVIEKGQTVTLRCDPISGHDNLYWYRRVMGKEIKFLLHFVKESKQDESGMPNNRFLAERTGGTYSTLKVQPAELEDSGVYFCASSLIARTGEAFFGQGTRLTVV.

The chain is built from TRBV15 and TRBJ2-3; D possibly corresponds to TRBD1 (5 bases). Trimming cost V 0 bases and J 0 bases, with 10 bases left between them. The CDR3 totals 16 residues. CDR1 is LNHNV and CDR2 is YYDKDF in the germline V gene (reference sequence). CDR3 coding DNA: TGTGCCACCAGCAGAGATTTGACAGCTAGCACAGATACGCAGTATTTT. Translated: CATSRDLTASTDTQYF. The full variable domain, with the rest looked up from reference TRBV15 and TRBJ2-3, is DAMVIQNPRYQVTQFGKPVTLSCSQTLNHNVMYWYQQKSSQAPKLLFHYYDKDFNNEADTPDNFQSRRPNTSFCFLDIRSPGLGDTAMYLCATSRDLTASTDTQYFGPGTRLTVL.